These 13 T cell receptor beta chains were all obtained from the same sample, sequenced in a study of blood T cell repertoires in COVID-19. Using immunoSEQ multiplex PCR, the repertoire was profiled, and TCRdb retains in-frame clones only, with some absent. This repertoire shows roughly 120,000 clones, roughly 76% found once; its top ten account for around 8%. The sequenced sample consisted of peripheral blood. Receptors were obtained from an older woman with acute or convalescent COVID-19.

V is TRBV5-4 and J is TRBJ2-5, with 12 bases fitting TRBD2. Germline loops: CDR1 SGHNT, CDR2 YYREEE (reference sequence). V was pared by 4 bases and J by 5 bases, with 12 bases of the junction left unmatched. The CDR3 consists of 17 residues. CDR3 in DNA: TGTGCCAGCAGCCGCCGACTAGCGGGGGCCTCCGTCGAGACCCAGTACTTC. Protein sequence: CASSRRLAGASVETQYF.

In regard to this clone: Mismatch with germline at one junction end may stem from a read error. This specimen includes other DNA sequences encoding the same CDR3. The genes are TRBV28 and TRBJ1-2; possible D gene TRBD1, 6 bases. The CDR3 runs 15 residues. Germline values: CDR1 MDHEN, CDR2 SYDVKM. The CDR3 DNA reads TGTGCCAGCAGTTTTCAGGGGCCCAAAGTTGAAGGCTACACCTTT. Protein sequence: CASSFQGPKVEGYTF.

V is TRBV14 and J is TRBJ1-1, with D tentatively TRBD1 (5 bases). Germline CDR1 is SGHDN and CDR2 is FVKESK. Trimming left V 0 bases short and J 5 bases short, with 13 bases between. The CDR3 covers 15 residues. The CDR3 sequence is CASSQEALGGTEAFF. Written as DNA, the CDR3 is TGTGCCAGCAGCCAAGAAGCACTCGGGGGGACTGAAGCTTTCTTT. The full variable domain, completed using reference TRBV14 and TRBJ1-1, is EAGVTQFPSHSVIEKGQTVTLRCDPISGHDNLYWYRRVMGKEIKFLLHFVKESKQDESGMPNNRFLAERTGGTYSTLKVQPAELEDSGVYFCASSQEALGGTEAFFGQGTRLTVV.

The chain links TRBV9 to TRBJ2-1, with D possibly being TRBD1 (6 bases). The CDR3 contains 15 residues. With 3 bases removed from V and 4 bases from J, the gap between germline ends came to 14 bases. Germline CDR1 reads SGDLS; CDR2 reads YYNGEE. As DNA, the CDR3 is TGTGCCAGCAGCGCAGGGGAACCCTGGTACAATGAGCAGTTCTTC. It is translated as CASSAGEPWYNEQFF.

The rearrangement links TRBV19 to TRBJ2-3, with a tentative D call TRBD1 (6 bases). The germline V gene has CDR1 LNHDA and CDR2 SQIVND (reference sequence). The CDR3 loop spans 14 amino acids. Deletions cut 5 bases from V and 4 bases from J, with 13 bases between. The CDR3 here is CASSVDRTADTQYF. CDR3 nucleotide sequence: TGTGCCAGTAGTGTTGACAGGACAGCAGATACGCAGTATTTT.

This clone turned up a few times. CDR3: CASSRDRELGEQYF. CDR3 nucleotide sequence: TGTGCCAGCAGCCGCGACAGGGAACTAGGCGAGCAGTACTTC. The rearrangement uses TRBV11-2 and TRBJ2-7, with 7 positions matching TRBD1. The CDR3 runs 14 residues. Germline V gene lookup returns CDR1 SGHAT and CDR2 FQNNGV. V shed 5 bases and J 6 bases; nucleotides not matched to a gene: 10.

The gene calls are TRBV7-9 and TRBJ1-5; 7 nucleotides line up with TRBD1. J lost 0 bases, V lost 0 bases, and 2 bases had no gene match. From germline, CDR1 is SEHNR and CDR2 FQNEAQ (reference sequence). This CDR3 contains 16 residues. The CDR3 region has the DNA TGTGCCAGCAGCTTAGCGACAGGGTTTAGCAATCAGCCCCAGCATTTT. Its translation is CASSLATGFSNQPQHF.

This clone has at least ten counts. The V gene is TRBV18, the J gene TRBJ2-1, with no clear D. V gave up 0 bases and J gave up 7 bases, with 10 bases separating them. CDR3 length: 14 residues. Germline V gene lookup returns CDR1 KGHSH and CDR2 LQKENI. The CDR3: CASSPPVQRNEQFF. The CDR3 DNA sequence: TGTGCCAGCTCACCACCGGTCCAGCGAAATGAGCAGTTCTTC.

The chain has TRBV7-2 and TRBJ1-2; maybe TRBD1 (5 bases). CDR1 is SGHTA, CDR2 FQGNSA, per germline. Trimming stripped 5 bases from V and 2 bases from J, with 15 bases between. CDR3 length: 15 residues. CDR3 protein: CASSPSQGPNYGYTF. The CDR3, as DNA: TGTGCCAGCAGCCCTTCCCAGGGCCCAAACTATGGCTACACCTTC. The complete variable domain, with remaining parts taken from reference TRBV7-2 and TRBJ1-2, reads GAGVSQSPSNKVTEKGKDVELRCDPISGHTALYWYRQSLGQGLEFLIYFQGNSAPDKSGLPSDRFSAERTGGSVSTLTIQRTQQEDSAVYLCASSPSQGPNYGYTFGSGTRLTVV.

The V gene is TRBV7-7, the J gene TRBJ2-7; 12 bases are shared with TRBD1. J was trimmed by 7 bases and V by 5 bases; bases with no gene match: 9. CDR1 and CDR2 (germline): SSHAT, FNYEAQ (reference sequence). This CDR3 is built from 15 residues. The CDR3 bases are TGTGCCAGCAGCCCGTCCGGGACAGGGGGCACTGAGCAGTACTTC. Translating gives CASSPSGTGGTEQYF.

The J gene is TRBJ1-6, the V gene TRBV4-1, with D unresolved. V shed 0 bases and J shed 7 bases, with 10 bases lying between them. CDR3 length: 15 residues. Germline V gene data show CDR1 as MGHRA and CDR2 as YSYEKL. DNA of the CDR3: TGCGCCAGCAGCCAAGATGTGGTTCGGAATTCACCCCTCCACTTT. It is translated as CASSQDVVRNSPLHF.

This clone appeared many times. The rearrangement joins TRBV11-2 to TRBJ1-4; 9 bases are a match to TRBD1. The CDR3 spans 16 residues. Germline lookup yields CDR1 SGHAT and CDR2 FQNNGV. V was pared by 1 base and J by 6 bases, with 6 bases of the junction left unmatched. The CDR3: CASSLVTGGGDEKLFF. The CDR3 DNA reads TGTGCCAGCAGCTTAGTTACAGGGGGCGGGGATGAAAAACTGTTTTTT.

V is TRBV28 and J is TRBJ1-5, with D uncertain. With 8 bases removed from V and 4 bases from J, the gap between germline ends came to 18 bases. In germline, CDR1 is MDHEN, CDR2 SYDVKM. The CDR3 has 15 residues. CDR3 in amino acids: CASSDMKGRNQPQHF. The CDR3 DNA is TGTGCCAGCTCGGATATGAAAGGGAGGAATCAGCCCCAGCATTTT.